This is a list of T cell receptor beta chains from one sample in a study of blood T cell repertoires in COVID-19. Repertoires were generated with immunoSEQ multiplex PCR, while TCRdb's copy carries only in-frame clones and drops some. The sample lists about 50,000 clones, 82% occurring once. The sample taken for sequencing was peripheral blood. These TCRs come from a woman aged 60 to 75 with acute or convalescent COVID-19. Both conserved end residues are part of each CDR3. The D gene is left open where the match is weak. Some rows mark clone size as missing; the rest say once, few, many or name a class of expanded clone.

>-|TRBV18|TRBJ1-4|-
CASSPRRGKSEKLFF
TGTGCCAGCTCACCCCGCCGGGGAAAGAGTGAAAAACTGTTTTTT
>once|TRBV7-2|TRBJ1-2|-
CASSLLRGYGYTF
TGTGCCAGCAGCTTACTGCGGGGCTATGGCTACACCTTC
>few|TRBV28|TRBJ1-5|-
CASSLAVVTNQPQHF
TGTGCCAGCAGTTTGGCAGTCGTTACCAATCAGCCCCAGCATTTT
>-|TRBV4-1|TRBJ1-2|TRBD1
CASSQGYDRALGYTF
TGCGCCAGCAGCCAAGGATACGACAGGGCGCTTGGCTACACCTTC
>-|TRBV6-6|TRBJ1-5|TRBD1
CASSPTGGQGALQPQHF
TGTGCCAGCAGTCCGACAGGGGGACAGGGGGCCCTTCAGCCCCAGCATTTT
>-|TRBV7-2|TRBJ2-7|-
CASSSYGVTYEQYF
TGTGCCAGCAGCTCTTACGGGGTTACCTACGAGCAGTACTTC
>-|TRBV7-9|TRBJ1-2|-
CASSLGGQHYGYTF
TGTGCCAGCAGCTTAGGGGGGCAGCATTATGGCTACACCTTC
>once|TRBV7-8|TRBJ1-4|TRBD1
CASSLAPLGQGNEKLFF
TGTGCCAGCAGCTTAGCGCCCTTGGGACAGGGGAATGAAAAACTGTTTTTT
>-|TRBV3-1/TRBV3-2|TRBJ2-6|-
CASSPQGSGANVLTF
TGTGCCAGCAGCCCTCAGGGGTCTGGGGCCAACGTCCTGACTTTC
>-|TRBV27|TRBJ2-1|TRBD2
CASSLQRGPTPHEQFF
TGTGCCAGCAGCCTACAGCGGGGTCCGACCCCGCATGAGCAGTTCTTC
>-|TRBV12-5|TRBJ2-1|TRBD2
CASGSASKGEREVNEQFF
TGTGCTAGTGGTTCGGCCTCTAAGGGGGAGCGGGAGGTTAATGAGCAGTTCTTC
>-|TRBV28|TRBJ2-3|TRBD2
CASSFGRGVTDTQYF
TGTGCCAGCAGTTTTGGGCGGGGGGTGACAGATACGCAGTATTTT
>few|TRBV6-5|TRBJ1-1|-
CASTLYPDGGTEAFF
TGTGCCAGCACCTTATATCCGGACGGCGGGACTGAAGCTTTCTTT
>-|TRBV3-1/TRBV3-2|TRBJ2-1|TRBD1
CASSHKNPGTGSYNEQFF
TGTGCCAGCAGTCACAAGAATCCTGGGACAGGCTCCTACAATGAGCAGTTCTTC
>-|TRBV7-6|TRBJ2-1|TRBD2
CASSLRLWAGGLNEQFF
TGTGCCAGCAGCTTACGACTATGGGCGGGAGGGCTCAATGAGCAGTTCTTC
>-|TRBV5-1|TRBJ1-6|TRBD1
CASSLSGQVNSPLHF
TGCGCCAGCAGCTTGTCCGGACAGGTTAATTCACCCCTCCACTTT
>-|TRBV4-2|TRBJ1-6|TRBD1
CASSQETGGRNSPLHF
TGTGCCAGCAGCCAAGAAACAGGGGGCAGGAATTCACCCCTCCACTTT
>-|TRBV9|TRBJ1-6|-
CASSPTGFSYNSPLHF
TGTGCCAGCAGCCCAACAGGCTTCTCCTATAATTCACCCCTCCACTTT
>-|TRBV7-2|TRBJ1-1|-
CASSQSARATEAFF
TGTGCCAGCAGCCAATCTGCCAGGGCTACTGAAGCTTTCTTT
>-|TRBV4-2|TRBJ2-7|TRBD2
CASSQTTSGIYEQYF
TGTGCCAGCAGCCAAACGACTAGCGGGATCTACGAGCAGTACTTC
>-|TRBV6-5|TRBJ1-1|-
CASSLQDTGLAFF
TGTGCCAGCAGTTTACAGGACACCGGGTTGGCTTTCTTT
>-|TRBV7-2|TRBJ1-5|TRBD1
CASSQTGNGQPQHF
TGTGCCAGCAGCCAGACAGGGAATGGTCAGCCCCAGCATTTT
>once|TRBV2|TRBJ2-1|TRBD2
CASRAIGSSGSRSHNEQFF
TGTGCCAGCAGGGCGATCGGGTCTAGCGGGAGTAGGAGTCACAATGAGCAGTTCTTC
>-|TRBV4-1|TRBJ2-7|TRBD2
CASSQGVRGWVLAGGSVGEQYF
TGCGCCAGCAGTCAAGGCGTCCGAGGTTGGGTGCTAGCGGGAGGTTCAGTAGGAGAGCAGTACTTC
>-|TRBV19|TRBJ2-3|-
CASSINGRGPSEGQYF
TGTGCCAGTAGTATCAACGGGAGGGGGCCTTCCGAGGGGCAGTATTTT
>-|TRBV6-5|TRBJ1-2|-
CASSKTAIYGYTF
TGTGCCAGCAGTAAAACCGCGATCTATGGCTACACCTTC
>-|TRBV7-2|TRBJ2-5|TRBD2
CASSLLAGGLWETQYF
TGTGCCAGCAGCTTATTGGCGGGGGGGCTGTGGGAGACCCAGTACTTC
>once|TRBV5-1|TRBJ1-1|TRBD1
CASSFLSGGRGSEAFF
TGCGCCAGCAGCTTTCTATCAGGGGGTAGAGGGTCTGAAGCTTTCTTT
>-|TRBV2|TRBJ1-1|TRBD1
CASKVQGDGTTEAFF
TGTGCCAGCAAAGTCCAGGGGGATGGAACCACTGAAGCTTTCTTT
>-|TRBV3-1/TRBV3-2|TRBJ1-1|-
CASTQQNGHTEAFF
TGTGCCAGCACCCAACAGAATGGTCACACTGAAGCTTTCTTT
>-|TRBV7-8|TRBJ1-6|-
CASSLVGGANSPLHF
TGTGCCAGCAGCTTAGTCGGGGGAGCTAATTCACCCCTCCACTTT
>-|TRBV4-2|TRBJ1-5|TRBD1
CASSQRTGSGQPQHF
TGTGCCAGCAGCCAGAGGACAGGGTCGGGTCAGCCCCAGCATTTT
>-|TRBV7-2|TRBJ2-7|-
CASSLHGSGYEQYF
TGTGCCAGCAGCTTACACGGATCAGGCTACGAGCAGTACTTC
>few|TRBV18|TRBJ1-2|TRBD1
CASSEGQGYGYTF
TGTGCCAGCTCGGAGGGACAGGGCTATGGCTACACCTTC
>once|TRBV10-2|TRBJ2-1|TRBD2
CASRFGTSGIRNEQFF
TGCGCCAGCAGGTTCGGGACTAGCGGTATTAGGAATGAGCAGTTCTTC
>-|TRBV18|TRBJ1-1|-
CASSPPGGTAFF
TGTGCCAGCTCACCACCTGGGGGGACCGCTTTCTTT